The rows below give T cell receptor beta chains drawn from one sample of a study of OX40 agonist ivuxolimab in advanced cancers. Measured with immunoSEQ multiplex PCR; TCRdb has only the in-frame clones, and not every one. The profile shows more than 60,000 clones, around 87% of them singletons. Sequenced material: CD4+ or CD8+ T cells sorted from blood, taken in a trial of the OX40 agonist ivuxolimab. Receptor source: an adult with an advanced solid tumor such as melanoma, head and neck, liver or kidney cancer. Each CDR3 is given with its conserved first and last residue. Each record gives: CDR3 protein, CDR3 DNA, D gene, J gene, V gene, clone size. A D gene is named only where the DNA matches it firmly. Clone size is shown for a subset of rows, as once, few, many or a class of expanded clone.

CASSYSSGQHTGELFF | TGTGCCAGCAGTTACTCTTCGGGACAGCACACCGGGGAGCTGTTTTTT | TRBD1 | TRBJ2-2 | TRBV6-6 | NA
CASSQVLERENYNEQFF | TGTGCCAGCAGCCAAGTTCTCGAGCGGGAAAATTACAATGAGCAGTTCTTC | TRBD2 | TRBJ2-1 | TRBV4-2 | NA
CAISVGGGQGDSPLHF | TGTGCCATCAGTGTAGGAGGCGGGCAAGGGGATTCACCCCTCCACTTT | NA | TRBJ1-6 | TRBV10-3 | once
CASSYDENTGELFF | TGTGCCAGCAGCTACGACGAGAACACCGGGGAGCTGTTTTTT | NA | TRBJ2-2 | TRBV7-7 | NA
CASSKADKGTETQYF | TGTGCCAGCAGCAAAGCTGACAAGGGCACAGAGACCCAGTACTTC | NA | TRBJ2-5 | TRBV21-1 | NA
CASSSLPGLNRGEQFF | TGTGCCAGCAGCTCTCTCCCGGGACTCAACCGAGGTGAGCAGTTCTTC | NA | TRBJ2-1 | TRBV7-3 | once
CASSPGQGAVQPQHF | TGTGCCAGCTCACCCGGACAGGGTGCGGTTCAGCCCCAGCATTTT | TRBD1 | TRBJ1-5 | TRBV18 | NA
CASGGTSSAYEQYF | TGTGCCAGCGGGGGGACTAGCTCTGCCTACGAGCAGTACTTC | TRBD2 | TRBJ2-7 | TRBV7-2 | NA
CASSSYTGELFF | TGTGCCAGCAGCTCGTACACCGGGGAGCTGTTTTTT | NA | TRBJ2-2 | TRBV7-3 | NA
CASSQVLGISSGVAAGELFF | TGTGCCAGCAGCCAAGTACTAGGAATCTCTAGCGGGGTGGCTGCCGGGGAGCTGTTTTTT | TRBD2 | TRBJ2-2 | TRBV14 | NA
CASRRVGDTQYF | TGTGCCAGCAGGCGAGTGGGAGATACGCAGTATTTT | NA | TRBJ2-3 | TRBV7-6 | NA
CASSEDRGTEAFF | TGTGCCAGCAGTGAGGACAGGGGCACTGAAGCTTTCTTT | TRBD1 | TRBJ1-1 | TRBV6-1 | NA
CASSQLNVWTEAISYEQYF | TGTGCCAGCAGCCAACTAAACGTGTGGACAGAAGCAATTTCCTACGAGCAGTACTTC | NA | TRBJ2-7 | TRBV4-2 | NA
CATSPGTLTHISYNEQFF | TGTGCCACCAGCCCCGGAACCCTTACCCATATCTCCTACAATGAGCAGTTCTTC | NA | TRBJ2-1 | TRBV15 | NA
CASSRGQIETQYF | TGCGCCAGCAGCCGGGGACAAATAGAGACCCAGTACTTC | NA | TRBJ2-5 | TRBV10-1 | few